This passage covers 6 T cell receptor beta chains from one sample sequenced in a study of blood T cell repertoires in COVID-19. The table came from immunoSEQ multiplex PCR; TCRdb's copy has only in-frame clones and leaves some out. The sample lists 150,000 to 200,000 clones; roughly nine tenths were seen once. Material: peripheral blood. The receptors shown here come from a man between 65 and 79 years old with active or convalescent COVID-19.

DNA for the CDR3: TGTGCCAGCAGTGGGGGACAGGGGTTCACAGATACGCAGTATTTT. This encodes CASSGGQGFTDTQYF. This rearrangement joins TRBV28 to TRBJ2-3; TRBD1 aligns across 10 bases. In germline, CDR1 is MDHEN, CDR2 SYDVKM. The length of the CDR3 is 15 residues. V trimming: 5 bases; J trimming: 2 bases; junction bases outside the gene matches: 4. The whole variable domain, remainder taken from reference TRBV28 and TRBJ2-3, is DVKVTQSSRYLVKRTGEKVFLECVQDMDHENMFWYRQDPGLGLRLIYFSYDVKMKEKGDIPEGYSVSREKKERFSLILESASTNQTSMYLCASSGGQGFTDTQYFGPGTRLTVL.

This clone was seen just once. The rearrangement uses TRBV30 and TRBJ2-3, with D possibly being TRBD2 (5 bases). The germline V gene encodes CDR1 GTSNPN and CDR2 SVGIG (reference sequence). The V and J ends lost 2 bases and 2 bases respectively, with 11 bases between them. The CDR3 is 14 residues long. CDR3 protein: CAWSRAGLTDTQYF. CDR3 sequence (DNA): TGTGCCTGGAGTCGGGCGGGCCTCACAGATACGCAGTATTTT.

In its sample, this clone was seen once. The CDR3 DNA reads TGCGCCAGCAGCCAAGATCGGGAAGGGAGCTCCTATAATTCACCCCTCCACTTT. Amino acid sequence: CASSQDREGSSYNSPLHF. The rearrangement uses TRBV4-1 and TRBJ1-6, with unresolved D. Deletions cut 0 bases from V and 0 bases from J, with 12 bases between. Germline V gene sequence: CDR1 MGHRA, CDR2 YSYEKL. The CDR3 spans 18 residues.

Only one count was recorded for this clone. The rearrangement links TRBV24-1 to TRBJ1-5, with D uncertain. This CDR3 comprises 13 residues. Germline CDR1 and CDR2: KGHDR and SFDVKD. V was trimmed by 4 bases and J by 3 bases, leaving 6 bases between them. The CDR3 region has the DNA TGTGCCACCAGTGACCACAACAATCAGCCCCAGCATTTT. Amino acid sequence: CATSDHNNQPQHF.

The chain couples TRBV27 to TRBJ2-7, with 8 positions matching TRBD1. The ends lost 5 bases at V and 3 bases at J; junction bases unmatched: 6. Germline V gene data show CDR1 as MNHEY and CDR2 as SMNVEV (reference sequence). This CDR3 spans 14 amino acids. The chain's CDR3 is CASSPTGGVYEQYF. The CDR3 nucleotides are TGTGCCAGCAGTCCCACAGGGGGAGTCTACGAGCAGTACTTC.

The chain is built from TRBV28 and TRBJ1-2; perhaps TRBD1 as D (6 bases). Germline CDR1 MDHEN, CDR2 SYDVKM. The CDR3 sequence is 11 residues long. Trimming pared 10 bases from V and 8 bases from J, leaving 14 bases between. CDR3 sequence (DNA): TGTGCCACCGGGACAACCTTGGGCTACACCTTC. It specifies CATGTTLGYTF.